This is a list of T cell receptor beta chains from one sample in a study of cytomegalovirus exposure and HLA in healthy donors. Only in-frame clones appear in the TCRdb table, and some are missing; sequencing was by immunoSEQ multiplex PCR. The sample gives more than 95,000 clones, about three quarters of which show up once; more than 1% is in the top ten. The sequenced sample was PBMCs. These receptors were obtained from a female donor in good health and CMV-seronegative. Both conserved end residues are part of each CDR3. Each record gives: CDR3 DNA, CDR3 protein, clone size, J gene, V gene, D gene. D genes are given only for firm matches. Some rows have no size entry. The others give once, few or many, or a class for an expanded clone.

TGTGCCAGCAGTGATCTGGGTCGGGCGGGAGGTACCAATGAGCAGTTCTTC CASSDLGRAGGTNEQFF . TRBJ2-1 TRBV6-1 TRBD2
TGTGCCAGCTCACCTAGCTTTGAAACCACAGATACGCAGTATTTT CASSPSFETTDTQYF . TRBJ2-3 TRBV18 .
TGTGCCAGCAGTCCCGAAGGGGGGGCCTCCTACGAGCAGTACTTC CASSPEGGASYEQYF . TRBJ2-7 TRBV27 .
TGTGCCAGCAGCTTAGATCGCGACAATGAGCAGTTCTTC CASSLDRDNEQFF . TRBJ2-1 TRBV11-2 .
TGTGCCAGCAGCCGCAGGGACTCCTATGTGGGCGAGCAGTACTTC CASSRRDSYVGEQYF . TRBJ2-7 TRBV5-4 .
TGTGCCAGCAGTTACTTGCGGTGGGATAATTCACCCCTCCACTTT CASSYLRWDNSPLHF . TRBJ1-6 TRBV6-5 .
TGTGCCACCGCCTCGGGTCTAGCGAGAAGCTCCTACAATGAGCAGTTCTTC CATASGLARSSYNEQFF . TRBJ2-1 TRBV10-3 .
TGTGCCAGCAGCCAACGACTAGCGGGTCGGGGCAATGAGCAGTTCTTC CASSQRLAGRGNEQFF few TRBJ2-1 TRBV11-2 TRBD2
TGTGCCAGCAGTTTCGACAGGGGGCCCTACGAGCAGTACTTC CASSFDRGPYEQYF once TRBJ2-7 TRBV28 TRBD1
TGTTCCAGCAGCCGGGACAGGGTATTTGGCGGGGAGCTGTTTTTT CSSSRDRVFGGELFF . TRBJ2-2 TRBV7-9 TRBD1
TGTGCCAGCAGTTTATATGCAGGGGCTTATGGCTACACCTTC CASSLYAGAYGYTF . TRBJ1-2 TRBV27 .
TGTGCCAGCAGTGAAGGGGCGGGGTCCCTCGCCTACGAGCAGTACTTC CASSEGAGSLAYEQYF . TRBJ2-7 TRBV2 .
TGTGCCAGCAGGACCGAGGATCAAGAGACCCAGTACTTC CASRTEDQETQYF . TRBJ2-5 TRBV5-4 .
TGTGCCAGCAGCGGACACACAGCTAGCTACGAGCAGTACTTC CASSGHTASYEQYF . TRBJ2-7 TRBV9 .
TGTGCCAGCAGCTTACAGCCAGGACTAGCGGTCTACGAGCAGTACTTC CASSLQPGLAVYEQYF . TRBJ2-7 TRBV11-2 TRBD2
TGTGCCAGCAGCTTGGTTGACAGGGGGGATAATGAAAAACTGTTTTTT CASSLVDRGDNEKLFF . TRBJ1-4 TRBV5-6 TRBD1
TGTGCCAGCACCAAGGGCGGGAGGGGCAATGAGCAGTTCTTC CASTKGGRGNEQFF . TRBJ2-1 TRBV6-6 TRBD2
TGCGCCAGCAGCGGTTCTAGCGGTAGCACCGGGGAGCTGTTTTTT CASSGSSGSTGELFF . TRBJ2-2 TRBV5-1 TRBD2
TGTGCCAGCAGTTTGGGCCTTTTTCCCTACGAGCAGTACTTC CASSLGLFPYEQYF . TRBJ2-7 TRBV6-5 .
TGCGCCAGCAGGCCACAGGGGGGTAATGAAAAACTGTTTTTT CASRPQGGNEKLFF . TRBJ1-4 TRBV5-1 TRBD1
TGTGCCAGCAGCTTAAGACTAGCCAAAAACAGTCAGTACTTC CASSLRLAKNSQYF . TRBJ2-4 TRBV7-8 TRBD2
TGTGCCAGCAGAGGAGGCGCGGGTCGGACTGAAGCTTTCTTT CASRGGAGRTEAFF . TRBJ1-1 TRBV6-5 .
TGTGCCAGCTCACCGACAGGGAGTGGCACCGGGGAGCTGTTTTTT CASSPTGSGTGELFF . TRBJ2-2 TRBV18 TRBD1
TGTGCCAGCTCATTCGGGACAGGGGCGCGAGACAGTCAGTACTTC CASSFGTGARDSQYF . TRBJ2-4 TRBV18 TRBD1
TGTGCCAGCAGTGAAGTTGGACTAGCGGGGGGCTACGAGCAGTACTTC CASSEVGLAGGYEQYF few TRBJ2-7 TRBV6-1 TRBD2
TGTGCCAGCGGACAGGGCCGCTTGGGAAGGGGCTACACCTTC CASGQGRLGRGYTF . TRBJ1-2 TRBV5-8 TRBD1
TGTGCCAGCAGCTTAGGAGGACAGGGGGAGGGCTACACCTTC CASSLGGQGEGYTF . TRBJ1-2 TRBV7-9 TRBD1
TGTGCCAGCAGTCGACAGGGGGGGGAGACCCAGTACTTC CASSRQGGETQYF . TRBJ2-5 TRBV2 TRBD1
TGTGCCAGCAGGTACAGGGGGCGCGACGAGCAGTACTTC CASRYRGRDEQYF . TRBJ2-7 TRBV6-1 TRBD1
TGTGCCAGCCGACTTTCCCCACACCGCTACGAGCAGTACTTC CASRLSPHRYEQYF . TRBJ2-7 TRBV6-5 .
TGCGCCAGCAGCTTGTGGGGGGGGAATCAGCCCCAGCATTTT CASSLWGGNQPQHF . TRBJ1-5 TRBV5-1 .
TGTGCCAGCAGCGTAGATATAGGGAGCTCCTATAATTCACCCCTCCACTTT CASSVDIGSSYNSPLHF once TRBJ1-6 TRBV9 .
TGTGCCAGCAGTGAGACATGGTACGAGCAGTACTTC CASSETWYEQYF . TRBJ2-7 TRBV2 .
TGTGCCACCGACCTGGGGCGGGAGTGCTACGAGCAGTACTTC CATDLGRECYEQYF . TRBJ2-7 TRBV27 TRBD2
TGTGCCAGCAGCTTGGGCACAACCGGCTCTGAAGCTTTCTTT CASSLGTTGSEAFF . TRBJ1-1 TRBV7-3 .
TGTGCCAGCAGCTTAAATTCAGGGAGGACCGGGGAGCTGTTTTTT CASSLNSGRTGELFF . TRBJ2-2 TRBV7-3 .
TGTGCCAGCAGCTTATTAGGTAGCGGGAGATCGTTCTTC CASSLLGSGRSFF . TRBJ2-1 TRBV7-9 TRBD2
TGTGCCAGCAGCTTACTAGCGGGGGGGTTCACAGATACGCAGTATTTT CASSLLAGGFTDTQYF few TRBJ2-3 TRBV7-9 TRBD2
TGTGCCAGTGGATACATGTCGGGAGCTTACAATGAGCAGTTCTTC CASGYMSGAYNEQFF . TRBJ2-1 TRBV19 .
TGTGCCAGCAGTGCTCGGACAGGGGGCCCTTCAGTCTATGGCTACACCTTC CASSARTGGPSVYGYTF once TRBJ1-2 TRBV6-1 TRBD1
TGTGCCAGTAGGGGACAGGGGGCACGAGGCTACACCTTC CASRGQGARGYTF . TRBJ1-2 TRBV19 TRBD1
TGTGCCAGCAGTCCCGGGAATGGAGGGGACATTCAGTACTTC CASSPGNGGDIQYF . TRBJ2-4 TRBV6-1 .
TGTGCCAGCACCCTGGGGGGGTTCAGGGATACGCAGTATTTT CASTLGGFRDTQYF . TRBJ2-3 TRBV28 TRBD2
TGTGCCAGCTCACCAACCCAGGGGGTGCAAGAGACCCAGTACTTC CASSPTQGVQETQYF . TRBJ2-5 TRBV18 TRBD1
TGTGCCAGTGGTAGAGAGACCCAGTACTTC CASGRETQYF . TRBJ2-5 TRBV28 .
TGTGCCAGCTCACCGGACAGGGACTATGGCTACACCTTC CASSPDRDYGYTF . TRBJ1-2 TRBV18 TRBD1
TGTGCCAGCAGTCCCGGGGCGGGGGGTGAAGCTTTCTTT CASSPGAGGEAFF . TRBJ1-1 TRBV6-6 .
TGTGCCAGTAGCACCGGGACAGGGGAGGTAAACATTCAGTACTTC CASSTGTGEVNIQYF . TRBJ2-4 TRBV19 TRBD1
TGTGCCAGCATTAGATCCGGGACACATGAAAAACTGTTTTTT CASIRSGTHEKLFF . TRBJ1-4 TRBV6-1 .
TGTGCCAGCAGCTCAGACTATGGCTACACCTTC CASSSDYGYTF . TRBJ1-2 TRBV5-8 .
TGTGCCAGCAGTGGGGACAGCTCCTACAATGAGCAGTTCTTC CASSGDSSYNEQFF . TRBJ2-1 TRBV6-1 TRBD1
TGCGCCAGCAGCTTACCCCTCGATAGGACAGGGGCCTCCTCTGGGGCCAACGTCCTGACTTTC CASSLPLDRTGASSGANVLTF . TRBJ2-6 TRBV5-1 TRBD1
TGTGCCATCAGTGCGACAGGACTGAACACTGAAGCTTTCTTT CAISATGLNTEAFF . TRBJ1-1 TRBV10-3 .
TGTGCCAGCAGTTACTTCCGGGACAGGGGGTCAGATACGCAGTATTTT CASSYFRDRGSDTQYF . TRBJ2-3 TRBV6-5 TRBD1
TGTGCCAGCAGTAGGACTAGAAATACGCAGTATTTT CASSRTRNTQYF . TRBJ2-3 TRBV25-1 TRBD2
TGTGCCAGCAGTGATGGCGGGGGCTCCTACAATGAGCAGTTCTTC CASSDGGGSYNEQFF . TRBJ2-1 TRBV6-1 TRBD2
TGTGCCTGGAGTGGAAGGGGGAAGCAGCCCCAGCATTTT CAWSGRGKQPQHF . TRBJ1-5 TRBV30 .
TGTGCCAGCAGTAAGATACGGGAGACCCGCCCAGAGCAGTTCTTC CASSKIRETRPEQFF . TRBJ2-1 TRBV25-1 .
TGTGCTAGTGGTTTGGTGGCGGGACTCAACCCATACGAGCAGTACTTC CASGLVAGLNPYEQYF . TRBJ2-7 TRBV12-5 .